These 3 T cell receptor beta chains were all obtained from the same sample, sequenced in a study of immune evolution from preneoplasia to lung adenocarcinoma. Libraries were prepared by immunoSEQ multiplex PCR; TCRdb keeps only in-frame clonotypes and omits some of them. Of about 6,300 clones in the sample, less than 80% were seen once. The sample consisted of FFPE minimally invasive lung adenocarcinoma tissue. These receptors all stem from a person aged 60-80 years with lung adenocarcinoma.

The chain employs TRBV7-3 and TRBJ2-1, with 7 bases matching TRBD2. Germline V CDR1 and CDR2: SGHTA, FQGTGA. The V segment lost 2 bases and the J segment 8 bases; nucleotides outside the gene matches: 9. CDR3 length: 15 residues. In DNA, the CDR3 is TGTGCCAGCAGCTTAGGGGGAGGGAATAGGGATGAGCAGTTCTTC. Amino acids: CASSLGGGNRDEQFF.

The chain is built from TRBV6-5 and TRBJ1-1, with D perhaps matching TRBD1 (5 bases). The V and J ends lost 5 bases and 4 bases respectively, with 11 bases between them. The CDR3 runs to 13 residues. Germline-derived CDR1 and CDR2 are MNHEY and SVGAGI. Here the CDR3 DNA reads TGTGCCAGCAGTCCTGGGGGGGGCACTGAAGCTTTCTTT. Protein: CASSPGGGTEAFF.

This chain joins TRBV6-6 and TRBJ1-3; D call uncertain. V was pared by 2 bases and J by 1 base, with 12 bases between. CDR3 size: 16 residues. The germline gives CDR1 MNHNY, CDR2 SVGAGI (reference sequence). CDR3 in DNA: TGTGCCAGCAGTTACGAACCACAAGGGTCTGGAAACACCATATATTTT. Translated, it gives CASSYEPQGSGNTIYF.